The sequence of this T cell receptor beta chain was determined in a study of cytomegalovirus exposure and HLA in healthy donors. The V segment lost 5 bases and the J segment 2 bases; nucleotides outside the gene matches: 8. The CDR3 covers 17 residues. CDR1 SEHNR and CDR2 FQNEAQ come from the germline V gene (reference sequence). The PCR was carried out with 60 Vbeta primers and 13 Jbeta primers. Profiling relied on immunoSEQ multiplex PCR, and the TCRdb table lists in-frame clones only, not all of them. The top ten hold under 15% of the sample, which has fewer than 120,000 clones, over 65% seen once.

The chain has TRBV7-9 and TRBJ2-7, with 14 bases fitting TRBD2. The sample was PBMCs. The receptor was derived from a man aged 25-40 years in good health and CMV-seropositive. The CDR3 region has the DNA TGTGCCAGCAGCGAGGGGACTAGCGGGGGCCGCGCCTACGAGCAGTACTTC. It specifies CASSEGTSGGRAYEQYF. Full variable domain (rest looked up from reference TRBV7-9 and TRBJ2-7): DTGVSQNPRHKITKRGQNVTFRCDPISEHNRLYWYRQTLGQGPEFLTYFQNEAQLEKSRLLSDRFSAERPKGSFSTLEIQRTEQGDSAMYLCASSEGTSGGRAYEQYFGPGTRLTVT.